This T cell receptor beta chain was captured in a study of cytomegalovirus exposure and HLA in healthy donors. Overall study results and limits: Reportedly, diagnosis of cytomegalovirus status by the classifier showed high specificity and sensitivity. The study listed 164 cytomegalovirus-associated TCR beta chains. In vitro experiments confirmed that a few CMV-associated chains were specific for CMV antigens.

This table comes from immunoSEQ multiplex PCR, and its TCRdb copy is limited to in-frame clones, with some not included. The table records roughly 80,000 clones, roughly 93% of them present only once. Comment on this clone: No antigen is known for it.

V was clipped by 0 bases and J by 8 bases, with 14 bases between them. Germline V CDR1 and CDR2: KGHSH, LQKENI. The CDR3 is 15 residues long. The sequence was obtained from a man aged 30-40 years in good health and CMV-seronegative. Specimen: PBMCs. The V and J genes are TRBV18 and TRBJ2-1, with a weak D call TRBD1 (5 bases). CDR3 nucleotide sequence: TGTGCCAGCTCACCACCCGGACATTTACAGGATGAGCAGTTCTTC. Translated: CASSPPGHLQDEQFF.